A selection of T cell receptor beta chains follows, all from one sample in a study of blood T cells in healthy people across ages. TCRdb called the 5' RACE reads again in MiXCR, with one record for every CDR3 protein. The sample has about 800,000 distinct CDR3 sequences, roughly 25% seen once. Another study also made use of these data, one on T cells of mothers and their children.

Sequenced input: blood. These receptors were taken from a boy aged 10-17 years in good health. The CDR3 runs from the conserved cysteine through the conserved F or W. Fields, in order: V gene, D gene, clone size, J gene, CDR3 DNA, CDR3 protein. D genes are given only for firm matches. Only part of the rows carry a size: once, few, many, or a class if the clone is expanded.

TRBV12-3/TRBV12-4,TRBD1,-,TRBJ2-7,TGTGCCAGCAGTCAGACAGGGGGGGAATACGAGCAGTACTTC,CASSQTGGEYEQYF
TRBV4-1,-,few,TRBJ1-3,TGCGCCAGCAGCCAAGATCACAGAAACACCATATATTTT,CASSQDHRNTIYF
TRBV7-9,TRBD2,-,TRBJ2-7,TGTGCCAGCAGCTTATTGGGACTAGAGTACTACGAGCAGTACTTC,CASSLLGLEYYEQYF
TRBV5-1,-,-,TRBJ2-7,TGCGCCAGCAGCGTAATCCCAGGTCCGGCCTACGAGCAGTACTTC,CASSVIPGPAYEQYF
TRBV12-3/TRBV12-4,TRBD2,-,TRBJ2-5,TGTGCCAGCAGGTTTGGACTAGCGGGAGAAGAGACCCAGTACTTC,CASRFGLAGEETQYF
TRBV12-3/TRBV12-4,TRBD2,few,TRBJ2-1,TGTGCCAGCAGTTCGGGACTAGCGGGCAACAATGAGCAGTTCTTC,CASSSGLAGNNEQFF
TRBV2,-,few,TRBJ2-2,TGTGCCAGCAGTAAAGACATTCCCTCGAACACCGGGGAGCTGTTTTTT,CASSKDIPSNTGELFF
TRBV5-6,TRBD1,few,TRBJ2-1,TGTGCCAGCAGCACGGGACAGTTCCTGAATGAGCAGTTCTTC,CASSTGQFLNEQFF
TRBV11-2,TRBD2,-,TRBJ2-5,TGTGCCAGCAGCTTACTTCTGTTTACTAGCGGGAGGGCCGAGGGGGAGACCCAGTACTTC,CASSLLLFTSGRAEGETQYF
TRBV4-3,-,-,TRBJ2-7,TGCGCCAGCAGCCAAGATACACAGGGAAGGGCCTACGAGCAGTACTTC,CASSQDTQGRAYEQYF
TRBV4-1,-,-,TRBJ1-2,TGCGCCAGCAGCCCTCTCAGGGGCTATGGCTACACCTTC,CASSPLRGYGYTF
TRBV3-1,-,few,TRBJ2-7,TGTGCCAGCAGCCAAGCCAACACCTACGAGCAGTACTTC,CASSQANTYEQYF
TRBV7-6,-,few,TRBJ2-7,TGTGCCAGCAGCTTAAATCCAGGGGAATCCTACGAGCAGTACTTC,CASSLNPGESYEQYF
TRBV6-2/TRBV6-3,-,-,TRBJ2-7,TGTGCCATCAGCCAGGCCTCCTACGAGCAGTACTTC,CAISQASYEQYF
TRBV5-1,TRBD2,few,TRBJ2-1,TGCGCCAGCAGCTTAGTAGCGGGAGTGAGTGAGCAGTTCTTC,CASSLVAGVSEQFF
TRBV15,TRBD1,-,TRBJ1-5,TGTGCCACCAGCAGAAACTTGCCGGGACAGGGGGGACAGCCCCAGCATTTT,CATSRNLPGQGGQPQHF
TRBV20-1,-,-,TRBJ2-7,TGCAGTGCTAGAGTCTGGACAGAATCCTCCTACGAGCAGTACTTC,CSARVWTESSYEQYF
TRBV14,-,-,TRBJ2-7,TGTGCCAGCAGCCCGACGACAGGTCAATACGAGCAGTACTTC,CASSPTTGQYEQYF
TRBV5-1,-,few,TRBJ1-2,TGCGCCAGCAGTAGGGACGGAGCTAACTATGGCTACACCTTC,CASSRDGANYGYTF
TRBV28,-,-,TRBJ2-3,TGTGCCAGCAGTCGATCTACGCGGGACCCTGGGCCAGATACGCAGTATTTT,CASSRSTRDPGPDTQYF
TRBV20-1,-,-,TRBJ2-1,TGCAGTGCGCGCGGGACACCTTCCTACAATGAGCAGTTCTTC,CSARGTPSYNEQFF
TRBV2,-,-,TRBJ1-4,TGTGCCAGCAGTGGCTTAGGTGTACGGCGGTCTGATGAAAAACTGTTTTTT,CASSGLGVRRSDEKLFF